This entry lists 19 T cell receptor beta chains sequenced from one sample in a study of T cell repertoires in cytomegalovirus infection. These TCRs' antigens remain unknown. TCRdb re-called the reads with MiXCR, one entry per CDR3 protein. The top ten hold roughly 50% of the sample, which has over 45,000 distinct CDR3 sequences, nearly 20% seen once. Source: CD8+ T cells from cultured PBMCs, taken from culture after CMV antigen stimulation. The source is a human donor in good health (CMV status not recorded). Some clones in this sample may be carry-over from other donors' samples.

The chain couples TRBV20-1 to TRBJ1-5; D might be TRBD1 (6 bases). V gave up 4 bases and J gave up 6 bases, with 10 bases separating them. Germline lookup yields CDR1 DFQATT and CDR2 SNEGSKA (reference sequence). CDR3 length equals 12 residues. The CDR3 DNA follows: TGCAGTGCTAAGAGAGGGGGTCAGCCCCAGCATTTT. Its translation is CSAKRGGQPQHF.

This clonotype was counted many times. This chain uses TRBV11-2 with TRBJ2-3; no clear D. Per the germline V gene, CDR1 is SGHAT and CDR2 is FQNNGV. The CDR3 loop spans 13 amino acids. V was clipped by 5 bases and J by 2 bases, with 8 bases between them. In nucleotides, the CDR3 is TGTGCCAGCAGCGTACCATTCACAGATACGCAGTATTTT. This codes for CASSVPFTDTQYF.

The V call is TRBV20-1, the J call TRBJ2-2, with D perhaps TRBD2 (6 bases). V lost 0 bases and J lost 6, with 11 bases in between. There are 14 residues in the CDR3. Germline CDR1 is DFQATT and CDR2 is SNEGSKA (reference sequence). CDR3 DNA: TGCAGTGCTAGAGATCATCGCGGGGCCGGGGAGCTGTTTTTT. This gives the protein CSARDHRGAGELFF.

The V and J genes are TRBV6-1 and TRBJ2-7, with 9 bases fitting TRBD1. The CDR3 runs 15 residues. Losses at the gene ends were 2 bases for V and 6 bases for J; bases not matched to a gene: 8. Germline V gene sequence: CDR1 MNHNS, CDR2 SASEGT. CDR3 sequence: CASSEPGTGYSEQYF. The CDR3 nucleotides are TGTGCCAGCAGTGAACCCGGGACAGGGTACAGCGAGCAGTACTTC.

Written as DNA, the CDR3 is TGTGCCAGCACCACAGGGGGCGCGGACAATGAGCAGTTCTTC. It is translated as CASTTGGADNEQFF. This sequence joins TRBV25-1 and TRBJ2-1; 9 positions agree with TRBD1. V shed 7 bases and J 5 bases; nucleotides not matched to a gene: 6. The CDR3 has 14 residues. Germline loops: CDR1 MGHDK, CDR2 SYGVNS.

There are many counts of this clonotype. This chain uses TRBV6-5 with TRBJ2-3; TRBD1 matches at 8 bases. The trim removed 6 bases at V and 4 bases at J, leaving 12 bases unmatched. There are 16 residues in the CDR3. CDR1 is MNHEY and CDR2 is SVGAGI in the germline V gene. This chain's CDR3 is CASSLQGTGLPDTQYF. The CDR3 DNA reads as TGTGCCAGCAGCCTCCAAGGGACAGGCTTGCCAGATACGCAGTATTTT.

This clonotype has just a few counts. J is TRBJ2-7 and V is TRBV7-9; D might be TRBD1 or TRBD2, each matching 7 bases. V shed 4 bases and J shed 4 bases, with 11 bases lying between them. Germline V gives CDR1 SEHNR, CDR2 FQNEAQ (reference sequence). The CDR3 extends over 13 amino acids. CDR3 DNA sequence: TGTGCCAGCAGCTCAGGGGGGGAATACGAGCAGTACTTC. Translation gives CASSSGGEYEQYF.

This clonotype was observed a handful of times. The chain joins TRBV12-3 or TRBV12-4 to TRBJ1-2; 7 nucleotides line up with TRBD1. V gave up 7 bases and J gave up 6 bases; unmatched junction bases: 8. The CDR3 totals 13 residues. The CDR3 DNA reads TGTGCCAGCAACGCAGGGGGATTGGATGGCTACACCTTC. The encoded protein is CASNAGGLDGYTF.

This clonotype was detected a few times. The chain carries TRBV5-4 and TRBJ2-7; 10 nucleotides line up with TRBD2. CDR1 and CDR2 (germline): SGHNT, YYREEE (reference sequence). Trimming cost V 3 bases and J 6 bases; bases outside gene matches: 3. The CDR3 totals 13 residues. Written as DNA, the CDR3 is TGTGCCAGCAGCTACGGGACTAGCGTCGAGCAGTACTTC. Amino acid sequence: CASSYGTSVEQYF.

V is TRBV4-3 and J is TRBJ1-1; D might be TRBD1 (5 bases). Trimming removed 5 bases from V and 3 bases from J, with 16 bases in between. CDR3 size: 15 residues. Germline CDR1 reads LGHNA; CDR2 reads YSLEER. CDR3 loop: CASSLSAGWDTEAFF. CDR3 in DNA: TGCGCCAGCAGCTTAAGTGCAGGGTGGGACACTGAAGCTTTCTTT.

The chain is built from TRBV29-1 and TRBJ2-2; D call uncertain. Trimming pared 2 bases from V and 3 bases from J, leaving 7 bases between. The germline gives CDR1 SQVTM, CDR2 ANQGSEA. CDR3 length: 13 residues. CDR3: CSVEPGDTGELFF. The CDR3 DNA follows: TGCAGCGTTGAACCGGGTGACACCGGGGAGCTGTTTTTT.

In this sample, this clonotype turned up many times. The rearrangement joins TRBV12-3 or TRBV12-4 to TRBJ1-2, with a possible D match to TRBD1 (5 bases). V lost 5 bases and J lost 2, with 18 bases in between. There are 16 residues in the CDR3. CDR3 residues: CASSHPPGTANYGYTF. DNA of the CDR3: TGTGCCAGCAGTCATCCCCCCGGGACGGCCAACTATGGCTACACCTTC.

The V gene is TRBV7-9, the J gene TRBJ2-7, with D possibly TRBD2 on 7 matching bases. Germline V gene data show CDR1 as SEHNR and CDR2 as FQNEAQ (reference sequence). V was shortened by 5 bases and J by 4 bases, with 15 bases between the two germline ends. CDR3 size: 14 residues. DNA of the CDR3: TGTGCCAGCAGCGCTGGGGGGGGCAGGTACGAGCAGTACTTC. Encoded protein: CASSAGGGRYEQYF. Combining the CDR3 with reference TRBV7-9 and TRBJ2-7 gives the whole variable domain DTGVSQNPRHKITKRGQNVTFRCDPISEHNRLYWYRQTLGQGPEFLTYFQNEAQLEKSRLLSDRFSAERPKGSFSTLEIQRTEQGDSAMYLCASSAGGGRYEQYFGPGTRLTVT.

This clonotype was seen more than once but under ten times. CDR3 DNA sequence: TGTGCCAGCAGCTTAAGGGTCCGAGGGGACACTGAAGCTTTCTTT. It yields the protein CASSLRVRGDTEAFF. The rearrangement links TRBV11-3 to TRBJ1-1; D perhaps matches TRBD1 (5 bases). This CDR3 has 15 residues. Trimming stripped 2 bases from V and 3 bases from J, with 13 bases between. In germline, CDR1 is SGHNT, CDR2 YENEEA.

This clonotype was detected only a few times. The chain uses TRBV20-1 and TRBJ1-4, with a possible D match to TRBD1 (6 bases). Germline V gene sequence: CDR1 DFQATT, CDR2 SNEGSKA (reference sequence). This CDR3 is 16 amino acids long. The V end lost 0 bases, the J end lost 6 bases, and 17 bases lay between the germline ends. CDR3: CSARDLDQGKDEKLFF. DNA for the CDR3: TGCAGTGCTAGAGATCTCGACCAGGGGAAGGATGAAAAACTGTTTTTT.

This clonotype was recorded at least ten times. The rearrangement joins TRBV9 to TRBJ1-2, with D perhaps matching TRBD1 (6 bases). The germline V gene has CDR1 SGDLS and CDR2 YYNGEE. Trimming took 1 base from V and 3 from J, leaving 16 bases between them. The CDR3 loop spans 16 amino acids. This CDR3 is CASSVRGGELHYGYTF. CDR3 nucleotide sequence: TGTGCCAGCAGCGTACGAGGGGGAGAGCTCCACTATGGCTACACCTTC.

This clonotype was found many times. The rearrangement joins TRBV10-1 to TRBJ2-3; weak D call: TRBD2 (5 bases). V lost 4 bases, J lost 6 bases, and 11 bases lay in between. In germline, CDR1 is WNHNN, CDR2 SYGVQD (reference sequence). The CDR3 consists of 13 residues. CDR3 loop: CASSVQRWDTQYF. The DNA for the CDR3 is TGCGCCAGCAGTGTCCAGCGGTGGGATACGCAGTATTTT.

The genes are TRBV28 and TRBJ2-5; D is tentatively TRBD1 or TRBD2 (5 bases each). V lost 5 bases, J lost 4 bases, and 23 bases lay in between. Germline V CDR1 and CDR2: MDHEN, SYDVKM. The CDR3 extends over 17 amino acids. CDR3 in DNA: TGTGCCAGCAGTCGCCTATCTATCATAGGGGACCTAGAGACCCAGTACTTC. Translated, it gives CASSRLSIIGDLETQYF.

V gene TRBV12-5 combines with J gene TRBJ1-1; weak D call: TRBD1 (5 bases). The germline V and J ends were trimmed by 6 bases and 1 base, with 9 bases remaining between them. This CDR3 comprises 13 residues. The germline CDR1 and CDR2 sequences are LGHNT and FRNRAP. The CDR3 is CASGKTGNTEAFF. CDR3 DNA sequence: TGTGCTAGTGGGAAAACAGGGAACACTGAAGCTTTCTTT.